This TCR beta chain was found in a study of T cells after yellow fever vaccination. Overall study context: Fractions with few cells were prepared using SMART-Seq v4 Ultra Low Input. Study results and caveats: Post-booster samples contained most primary-vaccination clones (about 96% CD4, approximately 88% CD8). Any FACS-sorted repertoire could hold abundant clonotypes that contaminate it from the bulk population. Researchers noted that a small share of clonotypes showed up in both CD4 and CD8 compartments.

The CDR3 spans 15 residues. V lost 8 bases, J lost 1 base, and 7 bases stayed unmatched. Germline CDR1 is SGHTA and CDR2 is FQGNSA. TCRdb re-analysed the 5' RACE reads in MiXCR, keeping a single row per CDR3 protein. The data contain 400,000 to 650,000 distinct CDR3 sequences, 20% to 25% of them singletons. This clonotype has more than one count but fewer than ten. Its target is not known. The TCR comes from a man aged 18 to 29 who received the YFV17D yellow fever vaccine. The chain is built from TRBV7-2 and TRBJ2-5, with 10 bases matching TRBD2. Sample: PBMCs, taken 20 to 25 days after the first yellow fever vaccination. CDR3 sequence (DNA): TGTGCCAGCGATAGCGGGGGGCGACTCCAAGAGACCCAGTACTTC. Its translation is CASDSGGRLQETQYF. The variable domain in full, completed from reference TRBV7-2 and TRBJ2-5, reads GAGVSQSPSNKVTEKGKDVELRCDPISGHTALYWYRQSLGQGLEFLIYFQGNSAPDKSGLPSDRFSAERTGGSVSTLTIQRTQQEDSAVYLCASDSGGRLQETQYFGPGTRLLVL.